This is a list of T cell receptor beta chains from one sample in a study of blood T cell repertoires in COVID-19. This table comes from immunoSEQ multiplex PCR, and its TCRdb copy is limited to in-frame clones, with some not included. The sample gives about 95,000 clones, 89% of which show up once; roughly 5.1% is in the top ten. Sequencing was done on a sample of peripheral blood. The receptors were gathered from a man in his sixties with COVID-19, enrolled during active disease. Both conserved end residues are part of each CDR3. D genes are given only for firm matches. Clone size is shown for a subset of rows, as once, few, many or a class of expanded clone.

DNA: TGTGCCACCAGTGATGGGCACGGATATCGGGGCTACGAGCAGTACTTC
CDR3: CATSDGHGYRGYEQYF
J: TRBJ2-7
V: TRBV24-1
size: .
D: .

DNA: TGTGCCAGCAGCCCCGACAGGGAAGCTTTCTTT
CDR3: CASSPDREAFF
J: TRBJ1-1
V: TRBV28
size: .
D: .

DNA: TGTGCCAGCAGCCATCCTCTAGCGGGTCAAGGGGGGTACAATGAGCAGTTCTTC
CDR3: CASSHPLAGQGGYNEQFF
J: TRBJ2-1
V: TRBV3-1/TRBV3-2
size: .
D: TRBD2

DNA: TGTGCCAGTAGTCCGCCTAAGGGCCAGGGGTACCAGCCCCAGCATTTT
CDR3: CASSPPKGQGYQPQHF
J: TRBJ1-5
V: TRBV19
size: few
D: .

DNA: TGTGCCAGCTCCTTAGACGGGACAGTCTACAATGAGCAGTTCTTC
CDR3: CASSLDGTVYNEQFF
J: TRBJ2-1
V: TRBV7-6
size: .
D: TRBD1

DNA: TGTGCCAGCGCAGCTCTACGTCTAGCGGGAGACTATGAGCAGTTCTTC
CDR3: CASAALRLAGDYEQFF
J: TRBJ2-1
V: TRBV5-4
size: .
D: TRBD2

DNA: TGTGCCAGCAGTTCGCCGGGAGTAGCGTACTCCTACGAGCAGTACTTC
CDR3: CASSSPGVAYSYEQYF
J: TRBJ2-7
V: TRBV7-2
size: .
D: .

DNA: TGTGCCAGCAGCCAATCGGCGGGGACCACTGAAGCTTTCTTT
CDR3: CASSQSAGTTEAFF
J: TRBJ1-1
V: TRBV14
size: .
D: .

DNA: TGTGCCAGCAGCCGGACAGGGACCTATGGCTACACCTTC
CDR3: CASSRTGTYGYTF
J: TRBJ1-2
V: TRBV3-1/TRBV3-2
size: .
D: TRBD1

DNA: TGTGCCAGCAGTCGGCGGATTGGTAGCGGGACCTCTGGGGCCAACGTCCTGACTTTC
CDR3: CASSRRIGSGTSGANVLTF
J: TRBJ2-6
V: TRBV27
size: .
D: TRBD2

DNA: TGTGCCAGTAGTACCCGGGGGACAGGGGAAGAGACCCAGTACTTC
CDR3: CASSTRGTGEETQYF
J: TRBJ2-5
V: TRBV19
size: .
D: TRBD1

DNA: TGTGCCAGCACCCGACGTCAGGGGAACTACGAGCAGTACTTC
CDR3: CASTRRQGNYEQYF
J: TRBJ2-7
V: TRBV2
size: .
D: .

DNA: TGTGCCAGCAGAATGACAGGGAACAATGAGCAGTTCTTC
CDR3: CASRMTGNNEQFF
J: TRBJ2-1
V: TRBV12-3/TRBV12-4
size: .
D: TRBD1

DNA: TGCGCCAGCAGCCCCCGGACAGGGGATGGCAATGAGCAGTTCTTC
CDR3: CASSPRTGDGNEQFF
J: TRBJ2-1
V: TRBV5-1
size: .
D: TRBD1

DNA: TGTGCCAGCAGCCAAAAGAGACGGGACACTGAAGCTTTCTTT
CDR3: CASSQKRRDTEAFF
J: TRBJ1-1
V: TRBV4-2
size: .
D: .

DNA: TGTGCCAGCAGCCCGCCCCGGGACAGTTACAATGAGCAGTTCTTC
CDR3: CASSPPRDSYNEQFF
J: TRBJ2-1
V: TRBV5-4
size: .
D: TRBD1

DNA: TGCGCCAGCAGCCCCTCCCAACACCAGCCCCAGCATTTT
CDR3: CASSPSQHQPQHF
J: TRBJ1-5
V: TRBV4-1
size: .
D: .

DNA: TGTGCCAGCTCACCGGGGACTAGCGGGATCTCCTACGAGCAGTACTTC
CDR3: CASSPGTSGISYEQYF
J: TRBJ2-7
V: TRBV18
size: .
D: TRBD2

DNA: TGTGCCAGCAGCCAAGAAGGGACTAGCGGGCTATCCTACAATGAGCAGTTCTTC
CDR3: CASSQEGTSGLSYNEQFF
J: TRBJ2-1
V: TRBV4-2
size: .
D: TRBD2

DNA: TGTGCCAGCAGAGATCAGGGCAGGAAATTCTACGAGCAGTACTTC
CDR3: CASRDQGRKFYEQYF
J: TRBJ2-7
V: TRBV2
size: .
D: .

DNA: TGTGCCAGCAGTTTCAGGACAGGGGGCTACGAGCAGTACTTC
CDR3: CASSFRTGGYEQYF
J: TRBJ2-7
V: TRBV28
size: .
D: TRBD1